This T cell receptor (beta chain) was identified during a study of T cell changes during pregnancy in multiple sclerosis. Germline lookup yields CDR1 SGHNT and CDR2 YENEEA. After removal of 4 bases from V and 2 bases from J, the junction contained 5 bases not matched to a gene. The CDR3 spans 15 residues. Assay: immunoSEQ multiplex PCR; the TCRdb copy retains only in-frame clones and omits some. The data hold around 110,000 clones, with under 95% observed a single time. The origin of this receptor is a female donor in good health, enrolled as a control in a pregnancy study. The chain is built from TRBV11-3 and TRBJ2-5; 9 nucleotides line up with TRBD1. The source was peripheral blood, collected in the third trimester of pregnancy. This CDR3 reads CASSSGTGRQETQYF. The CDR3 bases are TGTGCCAGCAGCTCCGGGACAGGGCGGCAAGAGACCCAGTACTTC. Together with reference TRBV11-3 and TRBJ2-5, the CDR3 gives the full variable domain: EAGVVQSPRYKIIEKKQPVAFWCNPISGHNTLYWYLQNLGQGPELLIRYENEEAVDDSQLPKDRFSAERLKGVDSTLKIQPAELGDSAVYLCASSSGTGRQETQYFGPGTRLLVL.